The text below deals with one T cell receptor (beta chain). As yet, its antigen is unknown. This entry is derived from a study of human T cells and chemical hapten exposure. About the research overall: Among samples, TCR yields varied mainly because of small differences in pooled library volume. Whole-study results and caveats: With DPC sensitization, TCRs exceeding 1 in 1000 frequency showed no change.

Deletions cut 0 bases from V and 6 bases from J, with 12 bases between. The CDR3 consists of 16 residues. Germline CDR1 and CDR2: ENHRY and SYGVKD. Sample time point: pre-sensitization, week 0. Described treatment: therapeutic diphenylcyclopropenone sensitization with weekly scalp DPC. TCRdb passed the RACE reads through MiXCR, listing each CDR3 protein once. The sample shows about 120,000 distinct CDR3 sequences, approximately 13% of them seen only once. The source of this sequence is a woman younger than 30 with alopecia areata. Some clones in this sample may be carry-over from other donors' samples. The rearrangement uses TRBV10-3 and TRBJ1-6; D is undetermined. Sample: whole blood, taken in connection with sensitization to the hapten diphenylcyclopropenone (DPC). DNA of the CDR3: TGTGCCATCAGTGAGTCGACTCTGCGGCCTAATTCACCCCTCCACTTT. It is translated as CAISESTLRPNSPLHF.